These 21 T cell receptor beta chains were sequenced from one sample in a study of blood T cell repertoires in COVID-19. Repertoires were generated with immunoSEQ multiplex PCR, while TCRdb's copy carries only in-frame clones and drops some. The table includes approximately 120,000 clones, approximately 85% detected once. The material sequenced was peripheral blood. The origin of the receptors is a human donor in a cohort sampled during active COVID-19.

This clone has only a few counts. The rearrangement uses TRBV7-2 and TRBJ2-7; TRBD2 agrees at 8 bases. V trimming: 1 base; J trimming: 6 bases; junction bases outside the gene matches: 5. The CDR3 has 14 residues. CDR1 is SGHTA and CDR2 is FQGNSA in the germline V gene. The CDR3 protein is CASSLDGRGGEQYF. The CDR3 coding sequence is TGTGCCAGCAGCTTAGACGGGAGGGGCGGCGAGCAGTACTTC.

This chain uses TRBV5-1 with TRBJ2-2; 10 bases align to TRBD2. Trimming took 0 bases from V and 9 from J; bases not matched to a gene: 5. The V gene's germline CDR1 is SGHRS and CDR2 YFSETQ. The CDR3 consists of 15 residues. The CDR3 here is CASSLGLAGDRELFF. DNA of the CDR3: TGCGCCAGCAGCTTGGGGCTAGCGGGAGACCGGGAGCTGTTTTTT.

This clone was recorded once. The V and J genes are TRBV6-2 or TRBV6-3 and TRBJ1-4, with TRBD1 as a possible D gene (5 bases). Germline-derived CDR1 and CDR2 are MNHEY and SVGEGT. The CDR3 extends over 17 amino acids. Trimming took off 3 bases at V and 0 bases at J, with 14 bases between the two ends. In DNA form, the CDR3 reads TGTGCCAGCAGTTATGGGGGGAATTCCGCAACTAATGAAAAACTGTTTTTT. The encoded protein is CASSYGGNSATNEKLFF.

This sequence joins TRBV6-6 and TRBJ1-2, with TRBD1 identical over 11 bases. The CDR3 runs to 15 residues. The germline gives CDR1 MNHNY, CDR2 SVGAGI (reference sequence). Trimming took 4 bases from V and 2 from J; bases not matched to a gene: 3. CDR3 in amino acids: CASSSDRGRNYGYTF. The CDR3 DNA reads TGTGCCAGCAGTTCGGACAGGGGGCGAAACTATGGCTACACCTTC.

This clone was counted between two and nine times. CDR3: CASSAGTRSYEQYF. In nucleotides, the CDR3 is TGTGCCAGTAGCGCCGGGACTCGCTCCTACGAGCAGTACTTC. V is TRBV19 and J is TRBJ2-7; tentative D call: TRBD2 (6 bases). The CDR3 loop spans 14 amino acids. The germline V and J ends were trimmed by 6 bases and 0 bases, with 12 bases remaining between them. Germline CDR1 reads LNHDA; CDR2 reads SQIVND (reference sequence).

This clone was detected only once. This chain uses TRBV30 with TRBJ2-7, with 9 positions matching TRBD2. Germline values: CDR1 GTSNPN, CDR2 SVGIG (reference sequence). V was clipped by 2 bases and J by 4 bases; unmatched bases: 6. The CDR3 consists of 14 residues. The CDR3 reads CAWSRGLALYEQYF. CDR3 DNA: TGTGCCTGGAGTAGGGGACTAGCCTTATACGAGCAGTACTTC.

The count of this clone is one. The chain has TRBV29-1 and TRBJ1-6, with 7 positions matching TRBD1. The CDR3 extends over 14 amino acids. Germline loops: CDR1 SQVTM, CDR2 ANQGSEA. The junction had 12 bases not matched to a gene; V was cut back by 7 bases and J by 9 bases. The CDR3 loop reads CSARDSGTFSPLHF. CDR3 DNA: TGCAGCGCCCGGGACAGTGGGACATTTTCACCCCTCCACTTT. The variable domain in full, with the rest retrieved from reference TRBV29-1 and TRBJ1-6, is SAVISQKPSRDICQRGTSLTIQCQVDSQVTMMFWYRQQPGQSLTLIATANQGSEATYESGFVIDKFPISRPNLTFSTLTVSNMSPEDSSIYLCSARDSGTFSPLHFGNGTRLTVT.

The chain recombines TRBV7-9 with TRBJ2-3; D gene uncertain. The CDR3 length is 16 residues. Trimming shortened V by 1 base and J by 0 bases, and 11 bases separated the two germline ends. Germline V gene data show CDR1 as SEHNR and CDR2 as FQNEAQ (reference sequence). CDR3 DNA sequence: TGTGCCAGCAGCTTAGAACGCGCGGAGAGCACAGATACGCAGTATTTT. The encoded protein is CASSLERAESTDTQYF.

CDR3 amino acids: CASSLTGLTNEKLFF. CDR3 sequence (DNA): TGCGCCAGCAGCTTGACAGGGCTTACTAATGAAAAACTGTTTTTT. The chain combines TRBV5-1 with TRBJ1-4, with D possibly matching TRBD1 (6 bases). Trimming removed 1 base from V and 2 bases from J, with 9 bases in between. Germline V CDR1 and CDR2: SGHRS, YFSETQ. The CDR3 covers 15 residues.

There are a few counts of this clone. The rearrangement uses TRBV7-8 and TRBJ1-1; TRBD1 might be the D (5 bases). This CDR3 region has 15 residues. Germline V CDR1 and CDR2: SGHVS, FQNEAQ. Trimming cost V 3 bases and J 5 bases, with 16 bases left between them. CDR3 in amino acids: CASSLRQMAGTEAFF. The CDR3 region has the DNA TGTGCCAGCAGCTTGAGACAGATGGCAGGGACTGAAGCTTTCTTT.

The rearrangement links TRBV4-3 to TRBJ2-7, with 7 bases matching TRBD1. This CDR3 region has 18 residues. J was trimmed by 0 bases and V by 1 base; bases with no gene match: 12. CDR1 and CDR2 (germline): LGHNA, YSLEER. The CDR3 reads CASSQAPNRGLSSYEQYF. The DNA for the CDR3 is TGCGCCAGCAGCCAAGCCCCCAACAGGGGCCTAAGCTCCTACGAGCAGTACTTC.

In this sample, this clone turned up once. CDR3 coding DNA: TGTGCCAGCAGCCCCCAGGGGCGGAACACTGAAGCTTTCTTT. Amino acid sequence: CASSPQGRNTEAFF. This chain joins TRBV6-5 and TRBJ1-1, with D tentatively TRBD1 (6 bases). The V gene's germline CDR1 is MNHEY and CDR2 SVGAGI. Trimming left V 6 bases short and J 1 base short, with 12 bases between. The CDR3 runs 14 residues.

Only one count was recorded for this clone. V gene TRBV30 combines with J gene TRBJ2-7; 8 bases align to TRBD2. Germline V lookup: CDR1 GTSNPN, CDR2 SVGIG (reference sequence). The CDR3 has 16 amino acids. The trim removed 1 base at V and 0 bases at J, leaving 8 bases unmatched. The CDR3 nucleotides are TGTGCCTGGAGTGGTCTAGCGGGTGTTAGCTCCTACGAGCAGTACTTC. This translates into CAWSGLAGVSSYEQYF.

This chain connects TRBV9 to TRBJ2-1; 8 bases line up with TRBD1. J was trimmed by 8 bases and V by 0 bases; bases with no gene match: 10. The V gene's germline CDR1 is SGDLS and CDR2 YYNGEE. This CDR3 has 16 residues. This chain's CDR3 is CASSVGGQGAFDEQFF. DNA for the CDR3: TGTGCCAGCAGCGTAGGTGGACAGGGTGCATTTGATGAGCAGTTCTTC.

The chain's CDR3 is CASSLVGTGRMNTEAFF. In nucleotides, the CDR3 is TGTGCCAGCAGCTTAGTGGGGACAGGGAGGATGAACACTGAAGCTTTCTTT. The gene calls are TRBV7-9 and TRBJ1-1; 9 nucleotides match TRBD1. Per the germline V gene, CDR1 is SEHNR and CDR2 is FQNEAQ (reference sequence). Trimming removed 1 base from V and 0 bases from J; junction bases left unmatched: 6. The CDR3 runs 17 residues. The variable domain in full, with the rest retrieved from reference TRBV7-9 and TRBJ1-1, is DTGVSQNPRHKITKRGQNVTFRCDPISEHNRLYWYRQTLGQGPEFLTYFQNEAQLEKSRLLSDRFSAERPKGSFSTLEIQRTEQGDSAMYLCASSLVGTGRMNTEAFFGQGTRLTVV.

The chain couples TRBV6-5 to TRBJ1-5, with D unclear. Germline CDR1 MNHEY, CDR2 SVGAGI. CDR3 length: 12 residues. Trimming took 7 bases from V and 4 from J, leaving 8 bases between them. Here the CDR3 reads CASMTGNQPQHF. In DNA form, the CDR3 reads TGTGCCAGCATGACGGGAAATCAGCCCCAGCATTTT.

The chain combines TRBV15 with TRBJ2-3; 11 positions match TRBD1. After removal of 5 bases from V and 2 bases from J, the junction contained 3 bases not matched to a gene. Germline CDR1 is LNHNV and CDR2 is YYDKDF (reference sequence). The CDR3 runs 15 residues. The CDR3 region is CATSEGQGATDTQYF. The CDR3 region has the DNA TGTGCCACCAGCGAAGGACAGGGGGCCACAGATACGCAGTATTTT. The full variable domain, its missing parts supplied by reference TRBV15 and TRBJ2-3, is DAMVIQNPRYQVTQFGKPVTLSCSQTLNHNVMYWYQQKSSQAPKLLFHYYDKDFNNEADTPDNFQSRRPNTSFCFLDIRSPGLGDTAMYLCATSEGQGATDTQYFGPGTRLTVL.

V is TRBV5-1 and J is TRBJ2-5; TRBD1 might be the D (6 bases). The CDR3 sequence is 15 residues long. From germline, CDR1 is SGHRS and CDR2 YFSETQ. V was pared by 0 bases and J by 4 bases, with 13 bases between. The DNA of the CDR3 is TGCGCCAGCAGCTTGGCGCCAGGGGCGGTAGAGACCCAGTACTTC. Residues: CASSLAPGAVETQYF.

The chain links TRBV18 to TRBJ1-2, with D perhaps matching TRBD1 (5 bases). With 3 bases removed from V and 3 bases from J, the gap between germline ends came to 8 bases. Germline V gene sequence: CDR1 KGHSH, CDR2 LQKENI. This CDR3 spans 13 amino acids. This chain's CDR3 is CASSPSRDYGYTF. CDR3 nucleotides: TGTGCCAGCTCACCCAGCAGGGACTATGGCTACACCTTC.

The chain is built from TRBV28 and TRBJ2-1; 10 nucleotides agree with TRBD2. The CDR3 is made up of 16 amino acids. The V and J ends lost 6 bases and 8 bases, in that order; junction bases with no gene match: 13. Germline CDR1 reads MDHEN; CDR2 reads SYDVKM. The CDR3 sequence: CASSRLAGGGLHEQFF. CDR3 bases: TGTGCCAGCAGCCGATTAGCGGGAGGAGGTCTCCATGAGCAGTTCTTC.

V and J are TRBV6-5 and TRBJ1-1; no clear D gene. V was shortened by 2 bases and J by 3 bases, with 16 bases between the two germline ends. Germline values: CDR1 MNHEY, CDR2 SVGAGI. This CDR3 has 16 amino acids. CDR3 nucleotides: TGTGCCAGCAGTTACAGCAGGCGAACCACCCACACTGAAGCTTTCTTT. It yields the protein CASSYSRRTTHTEAFF.